This T cell receptor beta chain was found in a study of PD-1 blockade in classical Hodgkin lymphoma. From germline, CDR1 is LNHNV and CDR2 YYDKDF (reference sequence). V was clipped by 0 bases and J by 2 bases; unmatched bases: 6. The CDR3 sequence is 17 residues long. This clone was seen only a few times. What it recognizes is unknown. Study outcomes and limitations: CD8+ TCR diversity did not rise significantly by C4D1, unlike CD4+. Complete responders started with a diversity level that resembled newly diagnosed patients at baseline. Newly diagnosed patients reportedly had lower baseline TCR diversity than healthy donors. The origin of the repertoire differences remains undefined, with disease activity or prior therapy as possible causes.

Generated by immunoSEQ multiplex PCR, the TCRdb table keeps only in-frame clones and is missing some. Among 10,000 to 14,000 clones, roughly 75% were seen once, and the ten largest hold around 9.3%. Relapse after autologous stem cell transplantation occurred in every patient, and brentuximab vedotin exposure varied. This material consisted of peripheral blood mononuclear cells (PBMCs), taken at baseline. The V and J genes are TRBV15 and TRBJ1-3; 8 positions agree with TRBD1. The sequence came from a human donor with classical Hodgkin lymphoma. CDR3 sequence (DNA): TGTGCCACCAGCAGAGATCTGGGCAGGGGGCCTGGAAACACCATATATTTT. This sequence encodes CATSRDLGRGPGNTIYF.